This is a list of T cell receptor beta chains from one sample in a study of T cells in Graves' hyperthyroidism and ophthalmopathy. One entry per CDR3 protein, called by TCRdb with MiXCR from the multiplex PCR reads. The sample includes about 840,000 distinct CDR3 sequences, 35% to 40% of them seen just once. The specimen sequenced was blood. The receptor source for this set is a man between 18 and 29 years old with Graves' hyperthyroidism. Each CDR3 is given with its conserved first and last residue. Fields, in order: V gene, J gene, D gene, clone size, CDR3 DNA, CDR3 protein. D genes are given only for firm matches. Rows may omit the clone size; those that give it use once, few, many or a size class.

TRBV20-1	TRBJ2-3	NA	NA	TGCAGTGCTAGAGATCACTCGGTGGGAAATACGCAGTATTTT	CSARDHSVGNTQYF
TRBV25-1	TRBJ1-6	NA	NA	TGTGCCAGCTTGGAGGCCAGCTATAATTCACCCCTCCACTTT	CASLEASYNSPLHF
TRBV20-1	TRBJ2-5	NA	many	TGCAGTGCTAGATTGCCAGGGGAGACCCAGTACTTC	CSARLPGETQYF
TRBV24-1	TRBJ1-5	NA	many	TGTGCCACCAGTGTCCCCAACGGGCTTATGAGAAATCAGCCCCAGCATTTT	CATSVPNGLMRNQPQHF
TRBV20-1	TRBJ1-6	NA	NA	TGCAGTGCTAGAGATCCCCCAGAGGACCTTAATTCACCCCTCCACTTT	CSARDPPEDLNSPLHF
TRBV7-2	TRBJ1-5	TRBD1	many	TGTGCCAGCAGCGGACAGGGTGTTCAGCCCCAGCATTTT	CASSGQGVQPQHF
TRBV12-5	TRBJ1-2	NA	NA	TGTGCTAGTGGGCCGGCCAAACTCAACTATGGCTACACCTTC	CASGPAKLNYGYTF
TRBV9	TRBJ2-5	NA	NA	TGTGCCAGCAGCTCCCGTGGAGGGGGGCCGGAGGAGACCCAGTACTTC	CASSSRGGGPEETQYF
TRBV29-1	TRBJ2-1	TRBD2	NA	TGCAGCGACGGACTAGCGGGGCGACGGGAGCAGTTCTTC	CSDGLAGRREQFF
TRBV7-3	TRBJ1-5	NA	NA	TGTGCCAGCAGCTTCCGGGGTCCCTACGAGCAGCCCCAGCATTTT	CASSFRGPYEQPQHF
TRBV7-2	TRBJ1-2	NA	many	TGTGCCAGCAGCCCGGACAGCTATGGCTACACCTTC	CASSPDSYGYTF
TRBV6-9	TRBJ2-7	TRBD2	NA	TGTGCCAGCAGTTACCCGGGACTAGCGGGGTCCTACGAGCAGTACTTC	CASSYPGLAGSYEQYF
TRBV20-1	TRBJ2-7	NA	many	TGCAGTGCTAGCCGGATTAGCTCCTACGAGCAGTACTTC	CSASRISSYEQYF
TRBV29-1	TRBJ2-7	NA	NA	TGCAGCATTCGGACCAGCTACTACGAGCAGTACTTC	CSIRTSYYEQYF
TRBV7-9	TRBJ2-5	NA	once	TGTGCCAGCAGCTTAGAGAACCCTACATTACATGAGACCCAGTACTTC	CASSLENPTLHETQYF
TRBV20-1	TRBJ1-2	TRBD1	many	TGCAGTGCACAGGGGGCCTATGGCTACACCTTC	CSAQGAYGYTF
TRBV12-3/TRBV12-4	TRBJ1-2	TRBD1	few	TGTGCCGTTGCCGGGACAGGGCAAGGATACGGCTACACCTTC	CAVAGTGQGYGYTF
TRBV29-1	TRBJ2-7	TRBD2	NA	TGCAGCACCGGGCTAGCGGACGAGCAGTACTTC	CSTGLADEQYF
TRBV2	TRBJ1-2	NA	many	TGTGCCAGCAGTGAAGTGGGGGGCTTGTATGGCTACACCTTC	CASSEVGGLYGYTF
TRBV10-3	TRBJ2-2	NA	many	TGTGCCATCAGTGAGTCCGGGACTCCGACCGGGGAGCTGTTTTTT	CAISESGTPTGELFF
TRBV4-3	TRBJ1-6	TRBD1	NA	TGCGCCAGCAGGACAGGGGTTGATTCACCCCTCCACTTT	CASRTGVDSPLHF
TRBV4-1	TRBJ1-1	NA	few	TGCGCCAGCAGCCAAGTCTATGTGGGACGGACTGAAGCTTTCTTT	CASSQVYVGRTEAFF
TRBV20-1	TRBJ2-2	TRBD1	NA	TGCAGTGCTAGGCCCGGGACAGACACCGGGGAGCTGTTTTTT	CSARPGTDTGELFF
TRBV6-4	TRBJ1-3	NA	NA	TGTGCCAGCAGTGCGTCGTCCGCGGACCCGAACGTATATTTT	CASSASSADPNVYF
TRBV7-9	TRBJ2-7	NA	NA	TGTGCCAGCAGCATCATTGACCCCCTAGGAGAGCAGTACTTC	CASSIIDPLGEQYF
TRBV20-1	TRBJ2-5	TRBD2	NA	TGCAGTGCTAGAGAGGGGGCGGGGGGGCATGAGACCCAGTACTTC	CSAREGAGGHETQYF
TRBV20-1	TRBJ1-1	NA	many	TGCAGTCCACGCAGCTCGGGAAACACTGAAGCTTTCTTT	CSPRSSGNTEAFF
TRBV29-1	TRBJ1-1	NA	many	TGCAGCGTTGTTGTGGGTGATGGGGAAGGTTTCTTT	CSVVVGDGEGFF
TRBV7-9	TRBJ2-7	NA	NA	TGTGCCAGCAGCCCCAGGGTCGACGAGCAGTACTTC	CASSPRVDEQYF
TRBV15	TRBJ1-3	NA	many	TGTGCCACCAGCCGACGGGGGTTTGGAAACACCATATATTTT	CATSRRGFGNTIYF
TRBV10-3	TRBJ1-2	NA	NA	TGTGCCAGTTTTCCTGGGACCGTCTTTCGGGGCTACACCTTC	CASFPGTVFRGYTF
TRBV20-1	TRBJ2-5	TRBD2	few	TGCAGTGCTAGAGGACTAGCGGGAGTTTTTGGAGAGACCCAGTACTTC	CSARGLAGVFGETQYF
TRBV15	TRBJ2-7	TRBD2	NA	TGTGCCACCAGCAGAGATCCGGGGGGTGGCGAGCAGTACTTC	CATSRDPGGGEQYF
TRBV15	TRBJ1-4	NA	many	TGTGCCACCAGCAGAGATCGGGGAGGGGTTGAAAAACTGTTTTTT	CATSRDRGGVEKLFF
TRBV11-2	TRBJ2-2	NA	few	TGTGCCAGCAGAGCGACGGGGAACACCGGGGAGCTGTTTTTT	CASRATGNTGELFF
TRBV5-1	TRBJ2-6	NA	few	TGCGCCAGCAGCTTGCTGGGGGTTGGAGCCAACGTCCTGACTTTC	CASSLLGVGANVLTF
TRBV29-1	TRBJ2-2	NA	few	TGCAGCGTTGGATTTAACACCGGGGAGCTGTTTTTT	CSVGFNTGELFF
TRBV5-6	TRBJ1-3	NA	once	TGTGCCAGCAGCTTGGGGCAGCATGGAAACACCATATATTTT	CASSLGQHGNTIYF
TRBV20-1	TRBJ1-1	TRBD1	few	TGCAGTGCTTGCCGACAGGGGGCCTGGAACACTGAAGCTTTCTTT	CSACRQGAWNTEAFF
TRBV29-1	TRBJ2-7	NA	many	TGCAGCGTTGTAGCTCTCGACGAGCAGTACTTC	CSVVALDEQYF
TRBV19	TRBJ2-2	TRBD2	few	TGTGCCAGTACCACGGGAGGCTTACTGAACACCGGGGAGCTGTTTTTT	CASTTGGLLNTGELFF
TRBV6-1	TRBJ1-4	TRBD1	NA	TGTGCCAGCAGCCCGACAGGGACCTATGAAAAACTGTTTTTT	CASSPTGTYEKLFF
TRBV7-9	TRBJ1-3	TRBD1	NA	TGTGCCAGCAGCTCCACTCCAGGGGGCGCCGGAAACACCATATATTTT	CASSSTPGGAGNTIYF
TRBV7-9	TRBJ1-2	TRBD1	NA	TGTGCCAGCAGACCAACAGGGGAGACTGGCTACACCTTC	CASRPTGETGYTF
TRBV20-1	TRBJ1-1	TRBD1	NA	TGCAGTGCTAGGCATGGCCAGGGGGCGACTTTTAACACTGAAGCTTTCTTT	CSARHGQGATFNTEAFF
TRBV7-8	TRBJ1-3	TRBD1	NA	TGTGCCAGCAGCTTAGACAGGGGGCCTGGAAACACCATATATTTT	CASSLDRGPGNTIYF
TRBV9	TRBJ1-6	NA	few	TGTGCCAGCAGCGCCCCCCGGCAGGGAGGAAATTCACCCCTCCACTTT	CASSAPRQGGNSPLHF